A single sample is the source of the 5 T cell receptor beta chains below, sequenced in a study of T cell repertoires in cytomegalovirus infection. These receptors lack a known antigen. TCRdb reprocessed the reads via MiXCR and lists one record per CDR3 protein. Of hundreds of thousands of distinct CDR3 sequences listed, approximately 33% are singletons. Sequencing was performed on cultured PBMCs, taken from culture after CMV antigen stimulation. The origin of the receptors is a human donor in good health (CMV status not recorded). Some clones in this sample may be carry-over from other donors' samples.

V is TRBV7-9 and J is TRBJ2-1; the match to TRBD2 covers 11 bases. The CDR3 covers 18 residues. Germline-derived CDR1 and CDR2 are SEHNR and FQNEAQ (reference sequence). Trimming cost V 5 bases and J 0 bases; bases outside gene matches: 9. The CDR3 loop is CASSPGLAGPFSYNEQFF. CDR3 sequence (DNA): TGTGCCAGCAGCCCCGGACTAGCGGGCCCCTTCTCCTACAATGAGCAGTTCTTC.

This chain joins TRBV5-5 and TRBJ2-5; TRBD2 agrees at 8 bases. The CDR3 spans 16 residues. Trimming cost V 4 bases and J 2 bases; bases outside gene matches: 10. Looked up from germline, CDR1 is SGHKS and CDR2 is YYEKEE (reference sequence). CDR3 sequence: CASSNNPTGGQETQYF. The CDR3 region has the DNA TGTGCCAGCAGCAATAACCCCACGGGGGGGCAAGAGACCCAGTACTTC.

The chain joins TRBV7-9 to TRBJ1-4; 7 nucleotides agree with TRBD1. The CDR3 sequence is 13 residues long. CDR1 is SEHNR, CDR2 FQNEAQ, per germline (reference sequence). J lost 8 bases, V lost 5 bases, and 5 bases had no gene match. DNA of the CDR3: TGTGCCAGCAGCCGTAGGACAGGAGAAAAACTGTTTTTT. Translation gives CASSRRTGEKLFF.

Only a few counts were recorded for this clonotype. The CDR3 loop is CAIAGGEAPGELFF. For the CDR3, the DNA is TGTGCCATAGCAGGGGGAGAAGCCCCCGGGGAGCTGTTTTTT. The chain couples TRBV10-3 to TRBJ2-2, with 7 nucleotides matching TRBD1. J was trimmed by 6 bases and V by 9 bases; bases with no gene match: 10. The CDR3 length is 14 residues. The V gene's germline CDR1 is ENHRY and CDR2 SYGVKD.

This clonotype has more than one count but fewer than ten. The chain is built from TRBV6-1 and TRBJ1-1; 7 nucleotides agree with TRBD1. Germline values: CDR1 MNHNS, CDR2 SASEGT. V lost 6 bases and J lost 3; bases outside the gene matches: 10. This CDR3 has 15 residues. CDR3 sequence (DNA): TGTGCCAGCAGCACCTACAGGGGATATTACACTGAAGCTTTCTTT. This gives the protein CASSTYRGYYTEAFF.